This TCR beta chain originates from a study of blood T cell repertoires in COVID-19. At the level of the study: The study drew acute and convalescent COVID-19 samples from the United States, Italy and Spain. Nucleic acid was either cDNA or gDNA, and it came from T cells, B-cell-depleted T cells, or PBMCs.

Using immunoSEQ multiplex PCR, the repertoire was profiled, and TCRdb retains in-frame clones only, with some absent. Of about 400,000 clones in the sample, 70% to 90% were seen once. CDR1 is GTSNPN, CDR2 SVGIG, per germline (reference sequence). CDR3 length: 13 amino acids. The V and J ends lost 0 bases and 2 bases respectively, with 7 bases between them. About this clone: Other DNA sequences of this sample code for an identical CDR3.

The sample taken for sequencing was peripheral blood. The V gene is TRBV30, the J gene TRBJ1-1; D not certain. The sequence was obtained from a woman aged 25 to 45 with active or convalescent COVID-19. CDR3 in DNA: TGTGCCTGGAGTGTACTAGGAAACACTGAAGCTTTCTTT. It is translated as CAWSVLGNTEAFF.